These 23 T cell receptor beta chains share one sample of origin, sequenced in a study of identical twins. TCRdb itself ran the 5' RACE reads through MiXCR, one entry per CDR3 protein. The sample yields approximately 190,000 distinct CDR3 sequences, 15% seen once. This sample also appeared in a second study, on T cells expressing NK-cell markers.

The sequencing input was CD8+ T cells sorted from blood. The receptors stem from a woman between 18 and 29 years old in good health.

The CDR3 sequence: CATRDGSLWEQYF. The CDR3 DNA sequence: TGTGCCACAAGGGACGGGTCCCTGTGGGAGCAGTACTTC. The chain carries TRBV28 and TRBJ2-7; D is possibly TRBD1 or TRBD2 (5 bases each). With 10 bases removed from V and 7 bases from J, the gap between germline ends came to 20 bases. CDR1 and CDR2 (germline): MDHEN, SYDVKM. The CDR3 has 13 residues.

V and J are TRBV29-1 and TRBJ1-5; maybe TRBD1 (6 bases). Between the trimmed V and J ends, which lost 6 bases and 6 bases, there was a span of 15 bases. CDR3 size: 13 residues. CDR1 is SQVTM, CDR2 ANQGSEA, per germline. CDR3 loop: CSVARGAGQPQHF. The DNA of the CDR3 is TGCAGCGTCGCTCGGGGGGCAGGTCAGCCCCAGCATTTT.

In this sample, this clonotype turned up many times. The chain recombines TRBV4-1 with TRBJ2-7; 9 nucleotides agree with TRBD2. The CDR3 consists of 14 residues. The junction had 7 bases not matched to a gene; V was cut back by 3 bases and J by 7 bases. The germline V gene encodes CDR1 MGHRA and CDR2 YSYEKL. The CDR3 here is CASSHPGLAGEQYF. For the CDR3, the DNA is TGCGCCAGCAGCCATCCGGGACTAGCAGGGGAGCAGTACTTC.

This clonotype was found a few times. V gene TRBV12-3 or TRBV12-4 combines with J gene TRBJ1-1, with D unclear. The CDR3 is made up of 13 amino acids. V was pared by 3 bases and J by 0 bases, with 5 bases between. The CDR3 region is CASSFFLNTEAFF. As DNA, the CDR3 is TGTGCCAGCAGTTTCTTCCTGAACACTGAAGCTTTCTTT.

The genes are TRBV5-1 and TRBJ2-7; TRBD1 matches 10 bases. The CDR3 length is 17 residues. Per germline, CDR1 SGHRS and CDR2 YFSETQ. The V gene end was trimmed by 0 bases and the J gene end by 0 bases; junction bases not matched to a gene: 6. The CDR3 DNA follows: TGCGCCAGCAGCTTGGGACAGGGGGCTCAAAGCTCCTACGAGCAGTACTTC. It yields the protein CASSLGQGAQSSYEQYF. The full variable domain, its missing parts supplied by reference TRBV5-1 and TRBJ2-7, is KAGVTQTPRYLIKTRGQQVTLSCSPISGHRSVSWYQQTPGQGLQFLFEYFSETQRNKGNFPGRFSGRQFSNSRSEMNVSTLELGDSALYLCASSLGQGAQSSYEQYFGPGTRLTVT.

The chain carries TRBV25-1 and TRBJ2-6, with 7 bases matching TRBD1. Losses at the gene ends were 3 bases for V and 9 bases for J; bases not matched to a gene: 11. The germline V gene encodes CDR1 MGHDK and CDR2 SYGVNS. The CDR3 has 16 amino acids. Written as DNA, the CDR3 is TGTGCCAGCAGTGATAGCAGGCAGGGGGTGGTCAACGTCCTGACTTTC. As protein: CASSDSRQGVVNVLTF.

This rearrangement joins TRBV9 to TRBJ2-1; 11 bases map to TRBD2. This CDR3 spans 19 amino acids. CDR1 is SGDLS and CDR2 is YYNGEE in the germline V gene. With 4 bases clipped from V and 4 bases from J, the junction kept 16 bases outside the gene matches. DNA of the CDR3: TGTGCCAGCAGCTCAACCGGGACTAGCGGATCAAATAATTACAATGAGCAGTTCTTC. This encodes CASSSTGTSGSNNYNEQFF. Combining the CDR3 with reference TRBV9 and TRBJ2-1 gives the whole variable domain DSGVTQTPKHLITATGQRVTLRCSPRSGDLSVYWYQQSLDQGLQFLIQYYNGEERAKGNILERFSAQQFPDLHSELNLSSLELGDSALYFCASSSTGTSGSNNYNEQFFGPGTRLTVL.

This chain joins TRBV29-1 and TRBJ1-1, with D possibly matching TRBD1 (6 bases). The V gene's germline CDR1 is SQVTM and CDR2 ANQGSEA. V lost 6 bases and J 2 bases, leaving 25 bases between the germline ends. CDR3 length: 17 amino acids. CDR3 region: CSVELPRQDRRNTEAFF. The DNA for the CDR3 is TGCAGCGTAGAATTACCTAGACAGGACAGACGAAACACTGAAGCTTTCTTT. The full variable domain, completed using reference TRBV29-1 and TRBJ1-1, is SAVISQKPSRDICQRGTSLTIQCQVDSQVTMMFWYRQQPGQSLTLIATANQGSEATYESGFVIDKFPISRPNLTFSTLTVSNMSPEDSSIYLCSVELPRQDRRNTEAFFGQGTRLTVV.

The chain has TRBV7-8 and TRBJ2-1; D remains ambiguous. CDR1 SGHVS and CDR2 FQNEAQ come from the germline V gene. The CDR3 runs to 12 residues. Trimming shortened V by 5 bases and J by 7 bases, and 9 bases separated the two germline ends. The CDR3 spells CASSPQWNEQFF. The CDR3 DNA reads as TGTGCCAGCAGCCCTCAATGGAATGAGCAGTTCTTC.

This sequence joins TRBV5-6 and TRBJ2-2; TRBD1 matches 7 bases. CDR3 length equals 13 residues. Losses at the gene ends were 4 bases for V and 5 bases for J; bases not matched to a gene: 2. Per germline, CDR1 SGHDT and CDR2 YYEEEE. CDR3 amino acids: CASSGQVTGELFF. The CDR3 DNA is TGTGCCAGCAGCGGACAGGTAACCGGGGAGCTGTTTTTT.

This chain connects TRBV29-1 to TRBJ2-1; 7 bases agree with TRBD2. CDR3 length: 16 residues. Germline V gives CDR1 SQVTM, CDR2 ANQGSEA. The V segment lost 7 bases and the J segment 1 base; nucleotides outside the gene matches: 13. CDR3 in amino acids: CSADAGDRRSYNEQFF. Written as DNA, the CDR3 is TGCAGCGCTGATGCGGGAGACCGTAGGTCCTACAATGAGCAGTTCTTC.

V is TRBV12-3 or TRBV12-4 and J is TRBJ2-7; D gene unclear. Trimming removed 5 bases from V and 0 bases from J, with 14 bases in between. There are 15 residues in the CDR3. CDR3 nucleotides: TGTGCCAGCAGTCCTGGCGACCGACTCTCCTACGAGCAGTACTTC. This encodes CASSPGDRLSYEQYF.

This clonotype was counted a few times. This rearrangement joins TRBV14 to TRBJ2-7; maybe TRBD2 (5 bases). The length of the CDR3 is 13 residues. V lost 1 base and J 3 bases, leaving 7 bases between the germline ends. Looked up from germline, CDR1 is SGHDN and CDR2 is FVKESK. The CDR3 protein is CASSQVGGYEQYF. The DNA for the CDR3 is TGTGCCAGCAGCCAAGTTGGAGGCTACGAGCAGTACTTC.

The CDR3: CASSFAGADTQYF. Here the CDR3 DNA reads TGCGCCAGCAGCTTCGCTGGGGCAGATACGCAGTATTTT. The chain joins TRBV5-1 to TRBJ2-3; D gene uncertain. This CDR3 has 13 residues. The V gene's germline CDR1 is SGHRS and CDR2 YFSETQ. Trimming pared 2 bases from V and 4 bases from J, leaving 8 bases between.

This clonotype was seen a handful of times. The chain recombines TRBV27 with TRBJ2-2; 8 bases map to TRBD2. The CDR3 consists of 16 residues. Trimming at V came to 1 base and at J to 7 bases, leaving 8 bases not matched to a gene. CDR1 and CDR2 from the germline V gene are MNHEY and SMNVEV (reference sequence). The CDR3 is CASSLWASREGGELFF. Here the CDR3 DNA reads TGTGCCAGCAGTTTATGGGCTAGCCGGGAGGGCGGGGAGCTGTTTTTT.

This chain joins TRBV7-6 and TRBJ1-5; maybe TRBD1 (6 bases). This CDR3 contains 17 residues. The germline V gene encodes CDR1 SGHVS and CDR2 FNYEAQ. Trimming took 1 base from V and 0 from J, leaving 13 bases between them. The CDR3 region has the DNA TGTGCCAGCAGCTTAGAGGCGACAGGTCTTAGCAATCAGCCCCAGCATTTT. Protein: CASSLEATGLSNQPQHF.

This clonotype was seen only a few times. J is TRBJ2-1 and V is TRBV29-1, with D unresolved. CDR3 length: 12 amino acids. V was pared by 5 bases and J by 4 bases, with 9 bases between. Germline values: CDR1 SQVTM, CDR2 ANQGSEA. CDR3 region: CSVLMEYNEQFF. The CDR3 DNA reads TGCAGCGTTTTGATGGAATACAATGAGCAGTTCTTC.

The sample holds a few counts of this clonotype. This sequence joins TRBV29-1 and TRBJ2-7, with TRBD2 matching 8 bases. The V segment lost 7 bases and the J segment 7 bases; nucleotides outside the gene matches: 12. Per the germline V gene, CDR1 is SQVTM and CDR2 is ANQGSEA. This CDR3 comprises 13 residues. CDR3 residues: CSGTSGGGYEQYF. The CDR3 DNA reads as TGCAGCGGGACGTCCGGGGGGGGCTATGAGCAGTACTTC.

This clonotype occurred once. V is TRBV6-2 or TRBV6-3 and J is TRBJ2-1, with 10 nucleotides matching TRBD1. The length of the CDR3 is 16 residues. The V gene's germline CDR1 is MNHEY and CDR2 SVGEGT. V gave up 0 bases and J gave up 8 bases; unmatched junction bases: 7. DNA of the CDR3: TGTGCCAGCAGTTACTCACGGGACAGGGGTGGGGATGAGCAGTTCTTC. Translated, it gives CASSYSRDRGGDEQFF.

CDR3 loop: CASSYAPGTGSGELFF. The CDR3 coding sequence is TGTGCCAGCAGTTACGCTCCGGGGACTGGGTCCGGGGAGCTGTTTTTT. The genes are TRBV6-2 or TRBV6-3 and TRBJ2-2; TRBD2 might be the D (6 bases). The germline CDR1 and CDR2 sequences are MNHEY and SVGEGT. The CDR3 totals 16 residues. Trimming took 2 bases from V and 6 from J, leaving 16 bases between them.

This chain joins TRBV7-9 and TRBJ2-7; D unresolved. Germline values: CDR1 SEHNR, CDR2 FQNEAQ (reference sequence). This CDR3 region has 14 residues. V shed 1 base and J shed 1 base, with 8 bases lying between them. Here the CDR3 DNA reads TGTGCCAGCAGCTTAGATGGTGGGTCCTACGAGCAGTACTTC. Translation: CASSLDGGSYEQYF.

This clonotype has only one observation. V is TRBV10-3 and J is TRBJ2-3, with 10 nucleotides matching TRBD2. The germline gives CDR1 ENHRY, CDR2 SYGVKD. V lost 0 bases, J lost 0 bases, and 9 bases stayed unmatched. CDR3 length equals 19 residues. DNA for the CDR3: TGTGCCATCAGTGAGTCTCCTAGCGGGAGACAGGGGAGCACAGATACGCAGTATTTT. Translated, it gives CAISESPSGRQGSTDTQYF.

This chain connects TRBV6-5 to TRBJ2-2; 9 bases line up with TRBD2. CDR1 and CDR2 (germline): MNHEY, SVGAGI. J gave up 8 bases and V 0 bases, and 10 bases lay outside the gene matches. CDR3 length: 17 amino acids. CDR3 sequence: CASSYSLAGSARGELFF. CDR3 coding DNA: TGTGCCAGCAGTTACTCCCTAGCGGGATCGGCTCGGGGGGAGCTGTTTTTT.